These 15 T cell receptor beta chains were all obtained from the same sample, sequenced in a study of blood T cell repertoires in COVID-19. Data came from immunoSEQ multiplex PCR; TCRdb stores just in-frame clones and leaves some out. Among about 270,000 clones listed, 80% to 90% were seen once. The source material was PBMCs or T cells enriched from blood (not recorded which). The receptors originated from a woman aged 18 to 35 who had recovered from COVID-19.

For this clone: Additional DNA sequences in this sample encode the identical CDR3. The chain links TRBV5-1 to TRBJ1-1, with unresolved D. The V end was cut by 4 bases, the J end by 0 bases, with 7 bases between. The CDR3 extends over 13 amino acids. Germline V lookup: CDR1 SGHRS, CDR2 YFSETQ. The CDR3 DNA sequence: TGCGCCAGCAGCCCGGGAGTGAACACTGAAGCTTTCTTT. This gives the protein CASSPGVNTEAFF.

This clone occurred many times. The CDR3 loop reads CASSVLAGGSTDTQYF. The CDR3 nucleotides are TGTGCCAGCAGCGTCCTAGCGGGGGGCAGCACAGATACGCAGTATTTT. The V call is TRBV9, the J call TRBJ2-3; 11 nucleotides match TRBD2. CDR3 size: 16 residues. In germline, CDR1 is SGDLS, CDR2 YYNGEE. J gave up 0 bases and V 2 bases, and 2 bases lay outside the gene matches.

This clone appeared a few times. CDR3 amino acids: CASSPGGGPDEGSGNTIYF. CDR3 nucleotide sequence: TGTGCCAGCAGCCCCGGCGGGGGGCCCGACGAGGGGTCTGGAAACACCATATATTTT. V usage is TRBV11-2 and J usage is TRBJ1-3; D is perhaps TRBD1 (6 bases). V lost 5 bases, J lost 1 base, and 24 bases lay in between. From germline, CDR1 is SGHAT and CDR2 FQNNGV. This CDR3 has 19 amino acids.

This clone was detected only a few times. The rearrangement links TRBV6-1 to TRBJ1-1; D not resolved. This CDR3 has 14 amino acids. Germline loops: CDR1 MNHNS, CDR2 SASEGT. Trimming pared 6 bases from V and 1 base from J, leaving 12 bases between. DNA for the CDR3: TGTGCCAGCAGAGAAATCCTGCGGAACACTGAAGCTTTCTTT. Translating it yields CASREILRNTEAFF.

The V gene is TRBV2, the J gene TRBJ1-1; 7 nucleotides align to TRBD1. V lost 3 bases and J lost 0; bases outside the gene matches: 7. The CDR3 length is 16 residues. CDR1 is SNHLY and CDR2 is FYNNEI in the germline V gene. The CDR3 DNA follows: TGTGCCAGCAGTGATAGCGGCAGGGGGTTGAACACTGAAGCTTTCTTT. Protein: CASSDSGRGLNTEAFF. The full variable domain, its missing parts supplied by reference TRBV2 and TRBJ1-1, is EPEVTQTPSHQVTQMGQEVILRCVPISNHLYFYWYRQILGQKVEFLVSFYNNEISEKSEIFDDQFSVERPDGSNFTLKIRSTKLEDSAMYFCASSDSGRGLNTEAFFGQGTRLTVV.

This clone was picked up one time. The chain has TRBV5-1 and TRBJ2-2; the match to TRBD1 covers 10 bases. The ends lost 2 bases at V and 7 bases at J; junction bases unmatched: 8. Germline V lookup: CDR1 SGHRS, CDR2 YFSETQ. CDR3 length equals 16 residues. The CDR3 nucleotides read TGCGCCAGCAGCTTTTTCGGGACAGGGGTGCGCGGGGAGCTGTTTTTT. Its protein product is CASSFFGTGVRGELFF.

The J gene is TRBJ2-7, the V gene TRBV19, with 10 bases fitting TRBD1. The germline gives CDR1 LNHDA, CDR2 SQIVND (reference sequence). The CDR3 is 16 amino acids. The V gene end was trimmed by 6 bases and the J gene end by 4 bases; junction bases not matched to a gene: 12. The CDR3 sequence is CASSQSDRGHSYEQYF. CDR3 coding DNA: TGTGCCAGTAGCCAATCTGACAGGGGGCATTCGTACGAGCAGTACTTC.

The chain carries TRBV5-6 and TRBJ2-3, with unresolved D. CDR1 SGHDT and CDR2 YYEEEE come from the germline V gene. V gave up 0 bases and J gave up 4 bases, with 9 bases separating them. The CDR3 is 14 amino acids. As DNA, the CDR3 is TGTGCCAGCAGCTTGGATCCCGAGGCAGATACGCAGTATTTT. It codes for CASSLDPEADTQYF.

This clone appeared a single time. The CDR3 region has the DNA TGCGCCAGCAGCTTGGACTCGAACACCGGGGAGCTGTTTTTT. It is translated as CASSLDSNTGELFF. The chain employs TRBV5-1 and TRBJ2-2, with D uncertain. V dropped 0 bases and J dropped 0 bases, with 3 bases sitting between them. CDR1 is SGHRS, CDR2 YFSETQ, per germline. The CDR3 loop spans 14 amino acids.

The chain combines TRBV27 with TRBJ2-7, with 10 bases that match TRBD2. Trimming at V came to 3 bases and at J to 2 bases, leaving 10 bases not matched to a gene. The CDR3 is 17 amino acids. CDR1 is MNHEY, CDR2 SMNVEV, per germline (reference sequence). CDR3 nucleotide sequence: TGTGCCAGCAGTTTTCGGGCTAGCGGGGGACTTCCCTACGAGCAGTACTTC. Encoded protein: CASSFRASGGLPYEQYF.

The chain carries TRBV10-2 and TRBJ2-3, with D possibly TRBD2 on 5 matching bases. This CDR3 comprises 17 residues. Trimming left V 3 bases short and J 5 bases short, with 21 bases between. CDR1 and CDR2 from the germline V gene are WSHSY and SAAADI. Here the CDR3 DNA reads TGCGCCAGCAGTGAATCTCGACTATCACCGAACAAAGATACGCAGTATTTT. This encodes CASSESRLSPNKDTQYF.

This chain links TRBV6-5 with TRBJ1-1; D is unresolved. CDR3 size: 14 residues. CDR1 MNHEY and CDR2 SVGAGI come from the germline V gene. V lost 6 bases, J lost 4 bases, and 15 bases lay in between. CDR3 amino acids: CASSKYREITEAFF. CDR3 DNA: TGTGCCAGCAGCAAATACAGAGAAATCACTGAAGCTTTCTTT.

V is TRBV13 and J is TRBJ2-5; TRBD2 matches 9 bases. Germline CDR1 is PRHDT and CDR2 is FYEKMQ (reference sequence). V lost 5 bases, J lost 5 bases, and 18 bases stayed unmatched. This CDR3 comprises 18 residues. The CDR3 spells CASSLSLGTSRSGETQYF. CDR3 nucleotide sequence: TGTGCCAGCAGCCTCTCGTTGGGGACTAGCCGATCCGGGGAGACCCAGTACTTC.

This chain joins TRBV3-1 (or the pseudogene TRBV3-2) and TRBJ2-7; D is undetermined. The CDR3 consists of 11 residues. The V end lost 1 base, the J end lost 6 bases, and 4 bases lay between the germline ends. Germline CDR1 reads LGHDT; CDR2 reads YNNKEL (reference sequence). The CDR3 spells CASSQGAEQYF. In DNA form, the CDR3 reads TGTGCCAGCAGCCAAGGAGCCGAGCAGTACTTC.

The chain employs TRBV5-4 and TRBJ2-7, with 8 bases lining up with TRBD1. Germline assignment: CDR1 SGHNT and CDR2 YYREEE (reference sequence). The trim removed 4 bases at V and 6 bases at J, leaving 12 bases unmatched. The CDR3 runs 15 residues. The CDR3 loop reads CASSTGQAHGAEQYF. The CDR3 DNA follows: TGTGCCAGCAGCACGGGACAGGCTCACGGCGCCGAGCAGTACTTC.